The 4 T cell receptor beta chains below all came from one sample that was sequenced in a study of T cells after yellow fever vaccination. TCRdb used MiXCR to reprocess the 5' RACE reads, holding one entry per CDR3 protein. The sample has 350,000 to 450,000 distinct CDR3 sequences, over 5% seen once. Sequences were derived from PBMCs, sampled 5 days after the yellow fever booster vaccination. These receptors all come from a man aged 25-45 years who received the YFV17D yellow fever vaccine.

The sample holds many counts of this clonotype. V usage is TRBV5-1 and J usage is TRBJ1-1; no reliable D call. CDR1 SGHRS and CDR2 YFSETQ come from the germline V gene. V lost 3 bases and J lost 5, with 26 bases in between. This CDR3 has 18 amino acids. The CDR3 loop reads CASSSPATARDRNTEAFF. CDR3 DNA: TGCGCCAGCAGCTCCCCCGCCACGGCCCGGGATAGGAATACTGAAGCTTTCTTT.

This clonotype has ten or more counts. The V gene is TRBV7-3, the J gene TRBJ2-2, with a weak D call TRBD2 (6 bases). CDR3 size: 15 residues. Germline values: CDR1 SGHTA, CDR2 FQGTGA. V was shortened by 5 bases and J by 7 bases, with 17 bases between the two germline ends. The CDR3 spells CASSKGGPGSGELFF. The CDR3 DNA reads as TGTGCCAGCAGCAAAGGAGGGCCGGGTAGCGGGGAGCTGTTTTTT.

In nucleotides, the CDR3 is TGTGCCAGCAGCTTGTCCGTTCCTCCCTCTGGAAACACCATATATTTT. Translation gives CASSLSVPPSGNTIYF. This chain links TRBV7-2 with TRBJ1-3; the D is unclear. Trimming cost V 3 bases and J 0 bases, with 12 bases left between them. There are 16 residues in the CDR3. Germline-derived CDR1 and CDR2 are SGHTA and FQGNSA.

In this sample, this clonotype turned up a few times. The CDR3 sequence: CASGGGQGLRYTF. As DNA, the CDR3 is TGTGCCAGCGGCGGGGGACAAGGGCTTCGCTACACCTTC. The chain employs TRBV6-1 and TRBJ1-2; tentatively, D is TRBD1 (6 bases). This CDR3 is built from 13 residues. Germline assignment: CDR1 MNHNS and CDR2 SASEGT. With 8 bases removed from V and 9 bases from J, the gap between germline ends came to 19 bases.